This T cell receptor beta chain was identified in a study of OX40 agonist ivuxolimab in advanced cancers. Turning to the study itself: One hepatocellular carcinoma and a couple of cutaneous melanoma patients partially responded.

Patients were ruled out by autoimmune disease history or systemic immunosuppression. Germline-derived CDR1 and CDR2 are LGHNA and YSLEER. Trimming took off 0 bases at V and 2 bases at J, with 11 bases between the two ends. This CDR3 contains 16 residues. Some clones are missing from TCRdb's copy, which holds only in-frame ones; the method was immunoSEQ multiplex PCR. The table records 81,000 or so clones, 91% of them present only once. General study findings and limits: Some patients without response likewise showed low normalized clonal expansion. CD4+ and CD8+ blood T cells expanded clonally by week 6 at 0.1 to 3.0 mg/kg.

Concerning this clone itself: As yet, its antigen is unknown.

The rearrangement joins TRBV4-3 to TRBJ1-3; the D is unclear. The sequence was collected from an adult with an advanced solid tumor such as melanoma, head and neck, liver or kidney cancer. The sequencing here drew on CD4+ or CD8+ T cells sorted from blood, taken in a trial of the OX40 agonist ivuxolimab. The CDR3 DNA is TGCGCCAGCAGCCAAGAGTCGTGGACTACTGGAAACACCATATATTTT. It specifies CASSQESWTTGNTIYF.